A selection of T cell receptor beta chains follows, all from one sample in a study of blood T cell repertoires in COVID-19. Profiling relied on immunoSEQ multiplex PCR, and the TCRdb table lists in-frame clones only, not all of them. The repertoire holds 200,000 or so clones, with under 85% as singletons. Sequenced: PBMCs or T cells enriched from blood (not recorded which). These TCRs come from a man aged 55 to 70 who had recovered from COVID-19. CDR3s include the opening cysteine and the closing phenylalanine or tryptophan. Rows may omit the clone size; those that give it use once, few, many or a size class.

TRBJ2-6 | TRBV19 | 16 | NA | CASSLHPGSGANVLTF
TRBJ2-2 | TRBV19 | 14 | NA | CASRTGGDSGELFF
TRBJ2-1 | TRBV5-1 | 16 | NA | CASSLAGPAGYNEQFF
TRBJ1-4 | TRBV5-1 | 14 | few | CASSVGTGNEKLFF
TRBJ2-7 | TRBV4-3 | 15 | NA | CASSQVTTGAVEQYF
TRBJ1-2 | TRBV19 | 16 | few | CASSILVGVDASGYTF
TRBJ1-6 | TRBV10-3 | 14 | few | CAIREQGPNSPLHF
TRBJ1-6 | TRBV27 | 16 | NA | CASSPTSGGNNSPLHF
TRBJ2-3 | TRBV11-3 | 15 | NA | CASSLDSGGTDTQYF
TRBJ2-1 | TRBV13 | 15 | NA | CASSLWTSRYNEQFF
TRBJ1-2 | TRBV15 | 14 | NA | CATSNPRDSHGYTF
TRBJ1-1 | TRBV7-2 | 15 | NA | CASSLTGGGSTEAFF
TRBJ1-6 | TRBV4-3 | 15 | NA | CASSLLRTANSPLHF
TRBJ2-7 | TRBV5-6 | 15 | NA | CASSLYRGESYEQYF